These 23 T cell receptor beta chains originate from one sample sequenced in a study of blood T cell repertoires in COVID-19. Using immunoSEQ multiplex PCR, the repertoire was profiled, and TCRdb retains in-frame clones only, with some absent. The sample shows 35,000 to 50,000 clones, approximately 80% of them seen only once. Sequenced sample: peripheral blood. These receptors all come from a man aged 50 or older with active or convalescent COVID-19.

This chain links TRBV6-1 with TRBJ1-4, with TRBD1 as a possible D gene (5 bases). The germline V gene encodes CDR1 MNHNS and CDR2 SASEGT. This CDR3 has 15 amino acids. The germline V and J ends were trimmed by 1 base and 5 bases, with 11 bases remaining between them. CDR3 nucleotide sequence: TGTGCCAGCAGTGAAGTGAGGGGAGGGAATGAAAAACTGTTTTTT. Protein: CASSEVRGGNEKLFF.

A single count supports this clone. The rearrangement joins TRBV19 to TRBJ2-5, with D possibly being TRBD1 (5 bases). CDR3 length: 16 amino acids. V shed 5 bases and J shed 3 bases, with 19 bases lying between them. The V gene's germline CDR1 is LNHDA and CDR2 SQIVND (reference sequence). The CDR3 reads CASSVNQGLVKETQYF. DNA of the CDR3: TGTGCCAGTAGTGTAAACCAGGGCCTGGTAAAAGAGACCCAGTACTTC.

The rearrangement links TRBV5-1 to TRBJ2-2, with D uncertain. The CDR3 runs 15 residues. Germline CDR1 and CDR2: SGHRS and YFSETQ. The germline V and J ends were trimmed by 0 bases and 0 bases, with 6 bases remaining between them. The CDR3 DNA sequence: TGCGCCAGCAGCTTGGCAGACTCGAACACCGGGGAGCTGTTTTTT. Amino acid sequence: CASSLADSNTGELFF.

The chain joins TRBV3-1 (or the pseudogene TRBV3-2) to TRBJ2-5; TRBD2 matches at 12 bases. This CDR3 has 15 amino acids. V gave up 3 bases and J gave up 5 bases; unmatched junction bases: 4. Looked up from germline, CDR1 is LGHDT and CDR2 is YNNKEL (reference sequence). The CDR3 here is CASSHRTSGAETQYF. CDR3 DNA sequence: TGTGCCAGCAGCCACAGGACTAGCGGGGCCGAGACCCAGTACTTC.

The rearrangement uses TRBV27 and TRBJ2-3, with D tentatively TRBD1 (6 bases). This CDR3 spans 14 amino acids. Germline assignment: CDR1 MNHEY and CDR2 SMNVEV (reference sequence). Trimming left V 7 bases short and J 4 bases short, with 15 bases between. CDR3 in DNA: TGTGCCAGCACCCTCGACAGGTCGGCAGATACGCAGTATTTT. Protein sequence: CASTLDRSADTQYF.

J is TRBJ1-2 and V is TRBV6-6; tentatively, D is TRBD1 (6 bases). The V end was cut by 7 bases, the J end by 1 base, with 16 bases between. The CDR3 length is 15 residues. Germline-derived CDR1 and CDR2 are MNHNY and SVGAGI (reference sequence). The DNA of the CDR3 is TGTGCCAGCACCTACAAGGGGGTCGATAACTATGGCTACACCTTC. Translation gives CASTYKGVDNYGYTF.

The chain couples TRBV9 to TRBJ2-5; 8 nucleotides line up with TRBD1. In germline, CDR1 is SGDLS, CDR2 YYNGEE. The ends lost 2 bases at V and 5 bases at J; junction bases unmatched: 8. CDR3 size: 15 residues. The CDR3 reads CASSVGTGMTETQYF. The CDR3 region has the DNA TGTGCCAGCAGCGTCGGGACAGGCATGACCGAGACCCAGTACTTC.

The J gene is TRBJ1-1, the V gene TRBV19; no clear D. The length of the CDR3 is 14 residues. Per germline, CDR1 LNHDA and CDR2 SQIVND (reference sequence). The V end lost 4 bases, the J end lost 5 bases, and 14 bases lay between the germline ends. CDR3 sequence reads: CASSTDTARTEAFF. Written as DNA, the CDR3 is TGTGCCAGTAGTACCGACACGGCCAGGACTGAAGCTTTCTTT.

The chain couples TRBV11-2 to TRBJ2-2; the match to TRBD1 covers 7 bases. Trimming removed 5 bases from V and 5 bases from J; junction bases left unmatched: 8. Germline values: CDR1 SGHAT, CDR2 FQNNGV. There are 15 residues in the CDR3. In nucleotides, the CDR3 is TGTGCCAGCAGCCCAACGACAGGGTGGACCGGGGAGCTGTTTTTT. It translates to CASSPTTGWTGELFF.

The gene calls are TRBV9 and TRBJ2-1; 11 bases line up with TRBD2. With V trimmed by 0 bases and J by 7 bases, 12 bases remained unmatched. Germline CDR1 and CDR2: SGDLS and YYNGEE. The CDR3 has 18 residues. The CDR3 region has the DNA TGTGCCAGCAGCGTAGCCTTAGCGGGGGGGCCGATAGGAAATGAGCAGTTCTTC. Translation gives CASSVALAGGPIGNEQFF.

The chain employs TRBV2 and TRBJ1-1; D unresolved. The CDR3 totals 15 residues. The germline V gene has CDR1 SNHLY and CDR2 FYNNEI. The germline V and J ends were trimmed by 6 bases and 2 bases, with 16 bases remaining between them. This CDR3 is CASRTSRGSNTEAFF. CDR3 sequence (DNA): TGTGCCAGCAGGACCTCCCGGGGATCAAACACTGAAGCTTTCTTT.

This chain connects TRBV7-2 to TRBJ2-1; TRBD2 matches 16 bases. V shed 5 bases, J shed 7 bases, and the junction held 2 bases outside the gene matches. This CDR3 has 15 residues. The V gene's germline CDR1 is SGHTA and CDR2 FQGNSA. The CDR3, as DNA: TGTGCCAGCAGCCCGGGACTAGCGGGGGGGAATGAGCAGTTCTTC. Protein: CASSPGLAGGNEQFF.

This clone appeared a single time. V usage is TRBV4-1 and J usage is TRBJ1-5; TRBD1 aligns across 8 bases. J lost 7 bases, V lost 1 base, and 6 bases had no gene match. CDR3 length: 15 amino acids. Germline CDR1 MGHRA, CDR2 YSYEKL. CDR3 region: CASSQAAQGDQPQHF. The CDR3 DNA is TGCGCCAGCAGCCAAGCCGCACAGGGGGACCAGCCCCAGCATTTT.

This CDR3 is CASRLAGGRDTQYF. The CDR3 DNA sequence: TGTGCCAGCAGGCTAGCGGGGGGGAGAGATACGCAGTATTTT. The chain recombines TRBV13 with TRBJ2-3; 12 bases agree with TRBD2. Germline CDR1 reads PRHDT; CDR2 reads FYEKMQ (reference sequence). V gave up 6 bases and J gave up 5 bases; unmatched junction bases: 3. The CDR3 extends over 14 amino acids.

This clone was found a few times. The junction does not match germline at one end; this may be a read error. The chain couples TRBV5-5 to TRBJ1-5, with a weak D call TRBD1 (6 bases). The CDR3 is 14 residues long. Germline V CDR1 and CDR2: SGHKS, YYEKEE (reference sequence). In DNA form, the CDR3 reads TGTGCCAGCAGATTGGAGGGGGTCAACCAGCCCCAGCATTTT. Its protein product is CASRLEGVNQPQHF.

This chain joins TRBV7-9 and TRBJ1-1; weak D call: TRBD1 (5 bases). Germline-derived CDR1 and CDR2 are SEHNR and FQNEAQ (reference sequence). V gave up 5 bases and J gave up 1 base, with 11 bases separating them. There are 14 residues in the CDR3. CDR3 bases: TGTGCCAGCAGCCCTGGGGGGTGGAACACTGAAGCTTTCTTT. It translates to CASSPGGWNTEAFF.

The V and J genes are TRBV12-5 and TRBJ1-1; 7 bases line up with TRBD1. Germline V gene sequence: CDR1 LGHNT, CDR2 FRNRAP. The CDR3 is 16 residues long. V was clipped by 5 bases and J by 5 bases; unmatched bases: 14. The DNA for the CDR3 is TGTGCTAGTGGTCAGAAGCCAGGGGGGCGTTTGACTGAAGCTTTCTTT. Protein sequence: CASGQKPGGRLTEAFF.

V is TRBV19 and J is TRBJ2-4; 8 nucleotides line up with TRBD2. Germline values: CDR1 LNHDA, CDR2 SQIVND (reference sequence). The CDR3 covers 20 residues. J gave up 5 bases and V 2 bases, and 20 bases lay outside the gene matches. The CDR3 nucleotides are TGTGCCAGTAGTATACGAGGGATTCTAGCGGGCGGGCAAAGGGAAAACATTCAGTACTTC. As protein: CASSIRGILAGGQRENIQYF.

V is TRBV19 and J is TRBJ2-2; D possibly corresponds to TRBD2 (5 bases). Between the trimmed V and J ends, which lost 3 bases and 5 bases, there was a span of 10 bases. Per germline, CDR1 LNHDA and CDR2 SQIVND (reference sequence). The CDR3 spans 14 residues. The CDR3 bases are TGTGCCAGTAGTATGGGGAGAGATACCGGGGAGCTGTTTTTT. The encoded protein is CASSMGRDTGELFF.

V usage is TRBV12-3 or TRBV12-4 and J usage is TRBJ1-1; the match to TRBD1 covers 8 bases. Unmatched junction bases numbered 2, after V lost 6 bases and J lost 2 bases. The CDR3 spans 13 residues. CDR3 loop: CASRGQGNTEAFF. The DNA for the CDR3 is TGTGCCAGCAGAGGACAGGGAAACACTGAAGCTTTCTTT.

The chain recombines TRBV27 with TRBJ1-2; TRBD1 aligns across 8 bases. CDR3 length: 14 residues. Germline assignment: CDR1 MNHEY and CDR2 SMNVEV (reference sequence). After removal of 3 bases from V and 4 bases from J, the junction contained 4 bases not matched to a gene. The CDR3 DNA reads TGTGCCAGCAGTTTCCACGGGACAGGCTATGGCTACACCTTC. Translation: CASSFHGTGYGYTF.

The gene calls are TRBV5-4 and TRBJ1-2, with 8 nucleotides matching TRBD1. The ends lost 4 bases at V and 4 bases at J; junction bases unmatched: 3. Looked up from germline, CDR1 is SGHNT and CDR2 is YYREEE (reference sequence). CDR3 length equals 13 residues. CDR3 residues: CASSPGGGYGYTF. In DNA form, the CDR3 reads TGTGCCAGCAGCCCAGGGGGCGGCTATGGCTACACCTTC. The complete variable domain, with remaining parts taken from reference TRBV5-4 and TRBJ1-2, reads ETGVTQSPTHLIKTRGQQVTLRCSSQSGHNTVSWYQQALGQGPQFIFQYYREEENGRGNFPPRFSGLQFPNYSSELNVNALELDDSALYLCASSPGGGYGYTFGSGTRLTVV.

CDR3 in amino acids: CASGLGRNTEAFF. CDR3 nucleotide sequence: TGTGCTAGTGGTTTGGGGAGAAACACTGAAGCTTTCTTT. This chain links TRBV12-5 with TRBJ1-1; D uncertain. CDR1 and CDR2 (germline): LGHNT, FRNRAP. V dropped 1 base and J dropped 2 bases, with 5 bases sitting between them. The CDR3 length is 13 residues.